These T cell receptor beta chains were read from a single sample in a study of cytomegalovirus exposure and HLA in healthy donors. TCRdb's table, derived via immunoSEQ multiplex PCR, lists solely in-frame clones and lacks some. The table lists roughly 100,000 clones, roughly nine tenths of them singletons, with about 4% in the top ten. The specimen sequenced was PBMCs. Receptors originate from a young woman in good health and CMV-seropositive. Both conserved end residues are part of each CDR3. D genes are given only for firm matches. Expanded clones are given a class, and other clones once, few, many or no size at all.

size	V	D	J	CDR3	DNA
-	TRBV19	TRBD1	TRBJ2-4	CASSTDRGPNIQYF	TGTGCCAGTAGTACCGACAGGGGGCCGAACATTCAGTACTTC
-	TRBV6-1	TRBD1	TRBJ2-5	CASSPGTGTETQYF	TGTGCCAGCAGTCCCGGGACAGGGACAGAGACCCAGTACTTC
-	TRBV12-5	-	TRBJ1-1	CASGLVVDRRNTEAFF	TGTGCTAGTGGTTTGGTAGTTGACAGGAGGAACACTGAAGCTTTCTTT
-	TRBV2	-	TRBJ1-4	CASSEDLGKAGNEELFF	TGTGCCAGCAGTGAAGACCTCGGAAAGGCAGGGAATGAGGAACTGTTTTTT
-	TRBV11-1	TRBD2	TRBJ2-7	CASSPGGSSYEQYF	TGTGCCAGCAGTCCGGGGGGGAGCTCCTACGAGCAGTACTTC
-	TRBV2	TRBD1	TRBJ2-2	CASRGTAITTGELFF	TGTGCCAGCAGAGGGACAGCGATTACCACGGGGGAGCTGTTTTTT
-	TRBV15	-	TRBJ2-7	CATSRDPGNEQYF	TGTGCCACCAGCAGAGATCCGGGGAACGAGCAGTACTTC
-	TRBV10-2	-	TRBJ2-5	CASSLDSPTGSEETQYF	TGCGCCAGCAGTCTCGATTCGCCTACAGGGTCGGAAGAGACCCAGTACTTC
-	TRBV7-9	-	TRBJ1-5	CASSRDFQPQHF	TGTGCCAGCAGCAGGGACTTCCAGCCCCAGCATTTT
-	TRBV5-6	TRBD1	TRBJ1-2	CASSLWIDRASGYTF	TGTGCCAGCAGCCTTTGGATCGACAGGGCGTCTGGCTACACCTTC
-	TRBV19	TRBD1	TRBJ1-1	CASSIGLGTGPVGTEAFF	TGTGCCAGTAGTATAGGGCTTGGGACAGGGCCCGTCGGGACTGAAGCTTTCTTT
-	TRBV5-1	-	TRBJ2-7	CASSLSDWSYEQYF	TGCGCCAGCAGCTTGTCGGACTGGTCCTACGAGCAGTACTTC
few	TRBV5-1	TRBD1	TRBJ2-5	CASSFTGGWETQYF	TGCGCCAGCAGCTTCACAGGGGGCTGGGAGACCCAGTACTTC
-	TRBV4-1	TRBD1	TRBJ2-3	CASSQTGVGTDTQYF	TGCGCCAGCAGCCAAACAGGGGTCGGTACAGATACGCAGTATTTT
-	TRBV10-1	TRBD2	TRBJ2-3	CASSDSGRTDTQYF	TGCGCCAGCAGTGATAGCGGGAGAACAGATACGCAGTATTTT
-	TRBV5-4	-	TRBJ2-7	CASSLGDEQYF	TGTGCCAGCAGCTTGGGCGACGAGCAGTACTTC
-	TRBV9	TRBD2	TRBJ2-3	CASSVSGTSTDTQYF	TGTGCCAGCAGCGTGAGCGGGACTAGCACAGATACGCAGTATTTT
-	TRBV27	-	TRBJ2-7	CASSLSSGGSYEQYF	TGTGCCAGCAGTTTATCAAGCGGCGGAAGCTACGAGCAGTACTTC
once	TRBV29-1	-	TRBJ1-2	CSVVGGEGYTF	TGCAGCGTTGTTGGAGGGGAGGGCTACACCTTC
-	TRBV18	TRBD1	TRBJ2-1	CASSPRDRGYNEQFF	TGTGCCAGCTCACCCCGGGACAGGGGATACAATGAGCAGTTCTTC
many	TRBV5-1	-	TRBJ1-2	CASSLGTGGYGYTF	TGCGCCAGCAGCTTGGGGACGGGAGGCTATGGCTACACCTTC
-	TRBV7-3	-	TRBJ1-5	CASSLFGGNQPQHF	TGTGCCAGCAGCTTATTCGGGGGCAATCAGCCCCAGCATTTT